One T cell receptor beta chain is described in this entry. V was pared by 4 bases and J by 5 bases, with 14 bases between. Germline V gives CDR1 LNHNV, CDR2 YYDKDF (reference sequence). The CDR3 is 14 residues long. This sample is drawn from a study of blood T cell repertoires in COVID-19. Sequencing was performed with immunoSEQ multiplex PCR; in TCRdb, only in-frame clones are kept and a portion is missing. The sample lists 320,000 or so clones; around 85% were seen once. The V and J genes are TRBV15 and TRBJ1-2, with a possible D match to TRBD1 (5 bases). The clonotype originates from a woman aged 25 to 39 who had been exposed to COVID-19. The source material was PBMCs or T cells enriched from blood (not recorded which). The chain's CDR3 is CATSNPPGEYGYTF. The CDR3 bases are TGTGCCACCAGCAATCCCCCGGGGGAATATGGCTACACCTTC.